This TCR beta chain was captured in a study of OX40 agonist ivuxolimab in advanced cancers. At the level of the study: An agonistic anti-OX40 (CD134) antibody, ivuxolimab, was used to treat the patients. Partial responses occurred in Three dose-escalation patients, one with hepatocellular carcinoma and two with cutaneous melanoma.

Produced via immunoSEQ multiplex PCR; TCRdb's table is partial and in-frame only. Seen here are over 45,000 clones, 70% to 90% observed once, and the top ten hold around 2.8%. As to this clone: Its antigen is not identified.

Germline V gives CDR1 LGHNA, CDR2 YSLEER. CDR3 length: 15 residues. Trimming took 6 bases from V and 4 from J; bases not matched to a gene: 8. Broader study findings: No antigen was identified for the clonally expanded peripheral T cells. With doses of 0.1-3.0 mg/kg, partial responders showed among the lowest clonal expansion.

The sequenced sample was CD4+ or CD8+ T cells sorted from blood, obtained in a trial of the OX40 agonist ivuxolimab. The chain carries TRBV4-3 and TRBJ1-3, with TRBD1 identical over 8 bases. The clonotype originates from an adult with an advanced solid tumor such as melanoma, head and neck, liver or kidney cancer. CDR3 sequence reads: CASSPDRAGGNTIYF. The DNA of the CDR3 is TGCGCCAGCAGTCCGGACAGGGCGGGAGGAAACACCATATATTTT.